These 12 T cell receptor beta chains came from one sample sequenced in a study of blood T cell repertoires in COVID-19. Measured with immunoSEQ multiplex PCR; TCRdb has only the in-frame clones, and not every one. The repertoire has some 160,000 clones, more than 70% of them found once; the top ten carry roughly 19%. The specimen was peripheral blood. The source is a woman between 65 and 79 years old who had recovered from COVID-19.

In this sample, this clone turned up once. The chain links TRBV28 to TRBJ2-7; possible D gene TRBD2, 6 bases. Germline CDR1 is MDHEN and CDR2 is SYDVKM. V lost 11 bases and J 7 bases, leaving 24 bases between the germline ends. This CDR3 spans 14 amino acids. CDR3 bases: TGTGCCGCCAGGGCCGCCGGGACGCGGGAAGAGCAGTACTTC. Its protein product is CAARAAGTREEQYF.

This chain joins TRBV3-1 (or the pseudogene TRBV3-2) and TRBJ2-7; 9 nucleotides match TRBD1. Germline CDR1 reads LGHDT; CDR2 reads YNNKEL (reference sequence). With 4 bases clipped from V and 13 bases from J, the junction kept 11 bases outside the gene matches. The CDR3 is made up of 13 amino acids. This CDR3 reads CASSPPPGQGPYF. In nucleotides, the CDR3 is TGTGCCAGCAGCCCCCCCCCGGGACAGGGCCCTTACTTC.

The V call is TRBV2, the J call TRBJ1-2, with D uncertain. CDR1 and CDR2 (germline): SNHLY, FYNNEI. Trimming stripped 4 bases from V and 3 bases from J, with 9 bases between. CDR3 length equals 13 residues. In DNA, the CDR3 is TGTGCCAGCAGTGTGAGACAAGACTATGGCTACACCTTC. Amino acid sequence: CASSVRQDYGYTF.

The J gene is TRBJ1-5, the V gene TRBV4-3; 7 bases are shared with TRBD1. Germline CDR1 and CDR2: LGHNA and YSLEER. This CDR3 region has 15 residues. Germline trimming cut 0 bases from V and 6 bases from J; bases unmatched to any gene: 5. Here the CDR3 DNA reads TGCGCCAGCAGCCAAGATCCACAGGGGAGTCAGCCCCAGCATTTT. This sequence encodes CASSQDPQGSQPQHF.

The chain couples TRBV9 to TRBJ2-2; tentatively, D is TRBD2 (7 bases). This CDR3 spans 16 amino acids. Germline values: CDR1 SGDLS, CDR2 YYNGEE. Trimming stripped 0 bases from V and 4 bases from J, with 13 bases between. The CDR3 DNA sequence: TGTGCCAGCAGCGTAGCTACGGGGGGCGTCACCGGGGAGCTGTTTTTT. It yields the protein CASSVATGGVTGELFF.

The chain has TRBV3-1 (or the pseudogene TRBV3-2) and TRBJ2-2; 9 bases fit TRBD1. V lost 6 bases to trimming and J lost 3 bases; unmatched junction nucleotides: 2. CDR1 is LGHDT and CDR2 is YNNKEL in the germline V gene (reference sequence). This CDR3 has 14 residues. CDR3 bases: TGTGCCAGCAGGGGGACAGGGCACACCGGGGAGCTGTTTTTT. It is translated as CASRGTGHTGELFF.

The chain uses TRBV3-1 (or the pseudogene TRBV3-2) and TRBJ1-4; D unresolved. The CDR3 loop spans 16 amino acids. V was trimmed by 0 bases and J by 10 bases, leaving 18 bases between them. Germline CDR1 and CDR2: LGHDT and YNNKEL (reference sequence). The CDR3 here is CASSQDPHIPEGKLFF. In nucleotides, the CDR3 is TGTGCCAGCAGCCAAGATCCCCACATACCCGAGGGAAAACTGTTTTTT.

The count of this clone is one. CDR3 coding DNA: TGTGCCACCAGCCCCCAGGGGAAGGGATACGAGCAGTACTTC. Its protein product is CATSPQGKGYEQYF. The chain employs TRBV15 and TRBJ2-7; weak D call: TRBD1 (6 bases). Trimming took 5 bases from V and 4 from J, leaving 15 bases between them. The CDR3 has 14 residues. CDR1 and CDR2 (germline): LNHNV, YYDKDF (reference sequence).

The CDR3 coding sequence is TGCGCCAGCAGTCCCAACACCGCCGGGGGAAACGAGCAGTACTTC. It is translated as CASSPNTAGGNEQYF. J is TRBJ2-7 and V is TRBV5-1; tentative D call: TRBD2 (6 bases). Germline CDR1 is SGHRS and CDR2 is YFSETQ. CDR3 length equals 15 residues. Deletions cut 5 bases from V and 5 bases from J, with 20 bases between.

This clone was seen a handful of times. The rearrangement uses TRBV6-5 and TRBJ2-7, with TRBD2 matching over 9 bases. CDR1 MNHEY and CDR2 SVGAGI come from the germline V gene. The CDR3 has 14 amino acids. V dropped 7 bases and J dropped 5; count of bases not matched to a gene: 9. The CDR3 DNA sequence: TGTGCCAGCAACATAGCGGGAGTCCCCCACGAGCAGTACTTC. Amino acids: CASNIAGVPHEQYF.

This clone is labeled medium-sized (0.01 to 0.1%). The gene calls are TRBV7-3 and TRBJ2-1; 12 bases are shared with TRBD2. Germline lookup yields CDR1 SGHTA and CDR2 FQGTGA. The V gene end was trimmed by 5 bases and the J gene end by 4 bases; junction bases not matched to a gene: 9. This CDR3 has 17 amino acids. The CDR3 is CASSPLGLAGTYNEQFF. The CDR3 DNA reads TGTGCCAGCAGCCCCCTCGGACTAGCGGGGACATACAATGAGCAGTTCTTC.

The J gene is TRBJ1-2, the V gene TRBV29-1; 9 nucleotides match TRBD1. Germline CDR1 SQVTM, CDR2 ANQGSEA. V trimming: 4 bases; J trimming: 4 bases; junction bases outside the gene matches: 4. CDR3 size: 13 residues. For the CDR3, the DNA is TGCAGCGTTGCACAGGGGGCGGGCTATGGCTACACCTTC. It yields the protein CSVAQGAGYGYTF.